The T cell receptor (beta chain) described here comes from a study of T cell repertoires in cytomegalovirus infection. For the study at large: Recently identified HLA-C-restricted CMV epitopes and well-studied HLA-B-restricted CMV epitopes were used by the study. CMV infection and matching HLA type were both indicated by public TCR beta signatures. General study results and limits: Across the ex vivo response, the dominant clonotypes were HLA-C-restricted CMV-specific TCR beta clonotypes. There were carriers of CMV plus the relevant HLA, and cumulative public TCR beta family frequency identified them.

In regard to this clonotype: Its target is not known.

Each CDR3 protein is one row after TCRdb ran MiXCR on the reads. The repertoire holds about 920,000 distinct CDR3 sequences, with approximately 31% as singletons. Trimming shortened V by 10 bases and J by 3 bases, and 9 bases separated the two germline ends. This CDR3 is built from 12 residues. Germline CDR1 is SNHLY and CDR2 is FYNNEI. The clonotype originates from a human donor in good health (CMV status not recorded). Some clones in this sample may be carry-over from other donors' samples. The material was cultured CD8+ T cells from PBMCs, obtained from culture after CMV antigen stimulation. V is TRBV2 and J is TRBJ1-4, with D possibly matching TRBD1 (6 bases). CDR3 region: CAKGGPNEKLFF. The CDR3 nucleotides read TGTGCCAAGGGGGGACCTAATGAAAAACTGTTTTTT.